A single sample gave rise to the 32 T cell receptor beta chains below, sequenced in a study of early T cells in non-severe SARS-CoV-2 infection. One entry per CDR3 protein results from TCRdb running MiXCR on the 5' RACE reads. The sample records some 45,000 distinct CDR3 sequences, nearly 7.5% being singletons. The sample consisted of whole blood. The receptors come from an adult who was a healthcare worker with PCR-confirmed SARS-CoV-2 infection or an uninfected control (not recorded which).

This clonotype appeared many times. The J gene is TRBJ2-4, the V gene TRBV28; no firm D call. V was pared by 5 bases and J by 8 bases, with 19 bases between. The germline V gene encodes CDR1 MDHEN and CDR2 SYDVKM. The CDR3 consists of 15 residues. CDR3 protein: CASSPLLDPLDIQYF. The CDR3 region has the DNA TGTGCCAGCAGTCCGCTACTCGATCCCCTGGACATTCAGTACTTC.

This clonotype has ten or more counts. The CDR3 nucleotides read TGTGCCAGCAGCTTATCAACGGGGAACACTGAAGCTTTCTTT. Translating gives CASSLSTGNTEAFF. V and J are TRBV7-3 and TRBJ1-1, with unresolved D. CDR1 SGHTA and CDR2 FQGTGA come from the germline V gene. CDR3 length: 14 amino acids. V lost 2 bases to trimming and J lost 1 base, with 8 bases between them.

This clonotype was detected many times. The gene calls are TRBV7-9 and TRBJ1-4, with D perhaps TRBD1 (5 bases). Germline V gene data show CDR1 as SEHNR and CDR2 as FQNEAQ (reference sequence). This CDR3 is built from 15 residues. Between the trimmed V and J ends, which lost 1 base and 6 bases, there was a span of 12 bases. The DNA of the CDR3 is TGTGCCAGCAGCTTAGTTCCAGGGCCAGATGAAAAACTGTTTTTT. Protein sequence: CASSLVPGPDEKLFF.

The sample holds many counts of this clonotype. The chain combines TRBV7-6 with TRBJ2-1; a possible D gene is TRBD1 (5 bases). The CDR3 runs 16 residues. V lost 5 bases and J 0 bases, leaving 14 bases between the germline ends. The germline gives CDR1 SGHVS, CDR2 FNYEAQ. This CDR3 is CASSTTVPSSYNEQFF. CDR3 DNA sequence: TGTGCCAGCAGCACGACAGTCCCGAGCTCCTACAATGAGCAGTTCTTC.

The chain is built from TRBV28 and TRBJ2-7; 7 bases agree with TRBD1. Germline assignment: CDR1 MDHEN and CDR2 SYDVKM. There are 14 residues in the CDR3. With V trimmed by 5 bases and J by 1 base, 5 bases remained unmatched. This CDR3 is CASSRPGQSYEQYF. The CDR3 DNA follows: TGTGCCAGCAGTCGCCCGGGACAGTCCTACGAGCAGTACTTC.

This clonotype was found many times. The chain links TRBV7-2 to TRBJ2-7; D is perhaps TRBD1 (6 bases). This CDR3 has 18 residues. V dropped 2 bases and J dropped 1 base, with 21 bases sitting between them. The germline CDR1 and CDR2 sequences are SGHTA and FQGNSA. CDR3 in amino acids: CASSLSEGTGFRSYEQYF. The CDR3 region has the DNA TGTGCCAGCAGCTTAAGTGAAGGTACAGGGTTTCGGTCCTACGAGCAGTACTTC.

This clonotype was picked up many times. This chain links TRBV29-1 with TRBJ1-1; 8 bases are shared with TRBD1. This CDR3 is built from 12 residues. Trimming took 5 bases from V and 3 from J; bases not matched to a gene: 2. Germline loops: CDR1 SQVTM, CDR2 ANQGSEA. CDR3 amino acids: CSVTGGDTEAFF. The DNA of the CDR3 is TGCAGCGTTACAGGGGGGGACACTGAAGCTTTCTTT.

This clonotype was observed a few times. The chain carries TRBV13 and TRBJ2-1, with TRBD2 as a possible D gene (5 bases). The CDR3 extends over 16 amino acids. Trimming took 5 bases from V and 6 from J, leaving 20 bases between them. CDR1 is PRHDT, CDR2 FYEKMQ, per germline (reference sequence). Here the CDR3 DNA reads TGTGCCAGCAGCCCCGCGGGTTTCAGGCTGGGCAATGAGCAGTTCTTC. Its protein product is CASSPAGFRLGNEQFF.

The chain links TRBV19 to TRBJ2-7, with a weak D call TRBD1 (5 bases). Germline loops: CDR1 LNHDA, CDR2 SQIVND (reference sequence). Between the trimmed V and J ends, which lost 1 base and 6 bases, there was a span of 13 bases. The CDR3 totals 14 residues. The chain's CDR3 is CASSIGWQGSEQYF. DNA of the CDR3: TGTGCCAGTAGTATAGGGTGGCAGGGAAGCGAGCAGTACTTC.

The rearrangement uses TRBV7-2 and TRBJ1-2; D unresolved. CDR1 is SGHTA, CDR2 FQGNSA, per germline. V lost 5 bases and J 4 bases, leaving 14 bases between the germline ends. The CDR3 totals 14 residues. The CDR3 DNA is TGTGCCAGCAGCCCCGCCCGCAGGAGCTATGGCTACACCTTC. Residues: CASSPARRSYGYTF.

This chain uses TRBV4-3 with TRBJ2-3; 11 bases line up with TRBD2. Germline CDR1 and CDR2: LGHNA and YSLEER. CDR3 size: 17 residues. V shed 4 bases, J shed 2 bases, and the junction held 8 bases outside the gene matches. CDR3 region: CASSLEWTSGLTDTQYF. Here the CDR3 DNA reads TGCGCCAGCAGCCTAGAATGGACTAGCGGGCTCACAGATACGCAGTATTTT.

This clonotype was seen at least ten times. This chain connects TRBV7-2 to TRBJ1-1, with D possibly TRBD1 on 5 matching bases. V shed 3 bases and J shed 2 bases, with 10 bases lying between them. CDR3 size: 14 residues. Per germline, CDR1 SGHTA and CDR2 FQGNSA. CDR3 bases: TGTGCCAGCAGCTTCGGGGACTTCAACACTGAAGCTTTCTTT. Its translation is CASSFGDFNTEAFF.

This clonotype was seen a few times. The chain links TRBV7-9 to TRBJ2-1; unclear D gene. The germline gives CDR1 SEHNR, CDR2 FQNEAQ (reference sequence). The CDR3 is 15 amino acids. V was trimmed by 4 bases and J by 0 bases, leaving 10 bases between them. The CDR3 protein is CASSSPIGSYNEQFF. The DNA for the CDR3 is TGTGCCAGCAGCTCACCCATCGGCTCCTACAATGAGCAGTTCTTC.

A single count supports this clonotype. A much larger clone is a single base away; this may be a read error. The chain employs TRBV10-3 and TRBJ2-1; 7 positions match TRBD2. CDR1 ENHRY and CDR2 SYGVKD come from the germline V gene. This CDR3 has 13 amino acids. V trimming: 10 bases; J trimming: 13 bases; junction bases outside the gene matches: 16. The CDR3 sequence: CATPMRLAEKQFF. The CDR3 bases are TGTGCCACCCCTATGAGGCTAGCGGAAAAACAGTTCTTC.

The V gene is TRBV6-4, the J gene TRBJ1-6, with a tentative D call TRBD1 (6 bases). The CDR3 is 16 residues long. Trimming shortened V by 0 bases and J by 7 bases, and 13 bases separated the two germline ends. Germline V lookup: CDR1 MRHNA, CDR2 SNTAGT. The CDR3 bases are TGTGCCAGCAGTGACTCGGTACAGGGACCGAATTCACCCCTCCACTTT. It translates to CASSDSVQGPNSPLHF.

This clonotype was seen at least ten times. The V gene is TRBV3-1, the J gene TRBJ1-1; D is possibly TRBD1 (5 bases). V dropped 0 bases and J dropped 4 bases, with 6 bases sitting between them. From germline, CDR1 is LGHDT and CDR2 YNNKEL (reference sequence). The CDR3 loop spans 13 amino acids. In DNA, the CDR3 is TGTGCCAGCAGCCAAGAAGGGGCCACTGAAGCTTTCTTT. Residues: CASSQEGATEAFF.

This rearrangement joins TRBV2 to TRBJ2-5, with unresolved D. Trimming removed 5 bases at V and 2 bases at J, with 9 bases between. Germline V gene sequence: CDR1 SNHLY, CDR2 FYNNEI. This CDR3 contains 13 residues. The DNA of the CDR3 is TGTGCCAGCAGTAGGGCCCGACAAGAGACCCAGTACTTC. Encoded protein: CASSRARQETQYF.

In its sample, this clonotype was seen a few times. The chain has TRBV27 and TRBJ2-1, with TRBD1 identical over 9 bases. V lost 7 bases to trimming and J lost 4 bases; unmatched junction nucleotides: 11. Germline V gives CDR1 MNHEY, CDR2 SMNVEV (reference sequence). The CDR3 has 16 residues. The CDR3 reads CASKRPPGQGYNEQFF. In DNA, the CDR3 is TGTGCCAGCAAACGACCTCCGGGACAGGGATACAATGAGCAGTTCTTC.

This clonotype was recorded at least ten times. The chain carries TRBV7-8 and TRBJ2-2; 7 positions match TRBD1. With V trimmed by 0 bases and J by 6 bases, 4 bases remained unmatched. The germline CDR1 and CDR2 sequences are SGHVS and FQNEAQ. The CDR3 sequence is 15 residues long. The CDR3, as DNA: TGTGCCAGCAGCTTAGCACAGGGGTATTCCGGGGAGCTGTTTTTT. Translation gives CASSLAQGYSGELFF. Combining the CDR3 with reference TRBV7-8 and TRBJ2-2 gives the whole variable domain GAGVSQSPRYKVAKRGQDVALRCDPISGHVSLFWYQQALGQGPEFLTYFQNEAQLDKSGLPSDRFFAERPEGSVSTLKIQRTQQEDSAVYLCASSLAQGYSGELFFGEGSRLTVL.

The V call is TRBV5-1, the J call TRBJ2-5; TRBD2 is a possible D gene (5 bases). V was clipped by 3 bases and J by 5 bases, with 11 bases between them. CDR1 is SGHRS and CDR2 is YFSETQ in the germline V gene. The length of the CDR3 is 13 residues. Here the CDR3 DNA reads TGCGCCAGCAGCTCGATAGCGCTGGAGACCCAGTACTTC. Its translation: CASSSIALETQYF.

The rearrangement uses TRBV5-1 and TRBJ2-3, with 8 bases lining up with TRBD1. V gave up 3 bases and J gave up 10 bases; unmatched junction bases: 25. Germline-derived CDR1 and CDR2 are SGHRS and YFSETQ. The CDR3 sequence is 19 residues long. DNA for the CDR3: TGCGCCAGCAGCTACCGTCGAGTGACAGGGGTGGAAGTAGTGATCGCGCAGTATTTT. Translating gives CASSYRRVTGVEVVIAQYF.

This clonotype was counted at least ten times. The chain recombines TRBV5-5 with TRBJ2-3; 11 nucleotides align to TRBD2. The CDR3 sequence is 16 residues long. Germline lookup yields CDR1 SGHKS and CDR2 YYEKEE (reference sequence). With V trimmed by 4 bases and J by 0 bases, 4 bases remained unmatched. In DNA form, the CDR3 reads TGTGCCAGCAGCCCCGGACTAGCGGGTAGCACAGATACGCAGTATTTT. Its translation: CASSPGLAGSTDTQYF.

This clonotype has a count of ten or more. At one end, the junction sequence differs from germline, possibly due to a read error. CDR3 bases: TGTGCTAGCAGCTTACGGAGCTCCTACAATGAGCAGTTCTTC. It is translated as CASSLRSSYNEQFF. This rearrangement joins TRBV7-7 to TRBJ2-1; no clear D gene. The germline V gene has CDR1 SSHAT and CDR2 FNYEAQ (reference sequence). CDR3 length: 14 residues. The whole variable domain, filled in from reference TRBV7-7 and TRBJ2-1, reads GAGVSQSPRYKVTKRGQDVTLRCDPISSHATLYWYQQALGQGPEFLTYFNYEAQPDKSGLPSDRFSAERPEGSISTLTIQRTEQRDSAMYRCASSLRSSYNEQFFGPGTRLTVL.

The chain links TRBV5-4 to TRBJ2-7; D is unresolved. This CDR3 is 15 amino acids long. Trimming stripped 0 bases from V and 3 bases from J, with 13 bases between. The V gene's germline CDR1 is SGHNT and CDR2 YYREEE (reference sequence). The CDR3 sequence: CASSLDSRMDYEQYF. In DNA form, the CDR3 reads TGTGCCAGCAGCTTGGACAGCCGAATGGACTACGAGCAGTACTTC.

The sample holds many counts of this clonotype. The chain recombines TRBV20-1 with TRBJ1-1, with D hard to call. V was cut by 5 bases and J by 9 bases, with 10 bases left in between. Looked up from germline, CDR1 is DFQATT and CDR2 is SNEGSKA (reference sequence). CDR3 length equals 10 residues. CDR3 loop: CSASRRKAFF. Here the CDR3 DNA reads TGCAGTGCTTCCAGACGAAAAGCTTTCTTT.

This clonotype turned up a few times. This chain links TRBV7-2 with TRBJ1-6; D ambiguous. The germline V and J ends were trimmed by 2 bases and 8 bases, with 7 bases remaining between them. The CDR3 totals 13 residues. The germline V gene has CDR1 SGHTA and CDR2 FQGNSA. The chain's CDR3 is CASSLLQDSPLHF. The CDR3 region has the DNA TGTGCCAGCAGCTTACTTCAAGATTCACCCCTCCACTTT. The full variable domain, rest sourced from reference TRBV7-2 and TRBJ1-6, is GAGVSQSPSNKVTEKGKDVELRCDPISGHTALYWYRQSLGQGLEFLIYFQGNSAPDKSGLPSDRFSAERTGGSVSTLTIQRTQQEDSAVYLCASSLLQDSPLHFGNGTRLTVT.

CDR3 in amino acids: CASYRQGSTGELFF. The CDR3 bases are TGTGCCAGCTACCGACAGGGAAGCACCGGGGAGCTGTTTTTT. The V call is TRBV3-1, the J call TRBJ2-2; 7 bases agree with TRBD1. The CDR3 has 14 amino acids. With V trimmed by 8 bases and J by 4 bases, 7 bases remained unmatched. CDR1 LGHDT and CDR2 YNNKEL come from the germline V gene (reference sequence).

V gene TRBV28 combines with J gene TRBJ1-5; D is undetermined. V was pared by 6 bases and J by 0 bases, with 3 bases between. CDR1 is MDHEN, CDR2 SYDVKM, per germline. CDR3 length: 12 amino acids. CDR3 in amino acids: CASSYSNQPQHF. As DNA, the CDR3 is TGTGCCAGCAGCTATAGCAATCAGCCCCAGCATTTT.

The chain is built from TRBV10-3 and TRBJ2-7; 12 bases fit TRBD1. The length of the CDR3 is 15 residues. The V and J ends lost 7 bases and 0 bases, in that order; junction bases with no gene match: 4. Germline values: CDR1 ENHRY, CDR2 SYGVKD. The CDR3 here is CAITTGQGASYEQYF. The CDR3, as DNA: TGTGCCATCACTACGGGACAGGGGGCCTCCTACGAGCAGTACTTC.

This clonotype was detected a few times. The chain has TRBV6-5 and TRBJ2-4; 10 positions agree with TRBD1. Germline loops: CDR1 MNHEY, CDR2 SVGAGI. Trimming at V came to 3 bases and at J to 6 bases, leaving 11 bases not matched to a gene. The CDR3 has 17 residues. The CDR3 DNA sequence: TGTGCCAGCAGTTATAGACCGAGACAGGGGGCGCGAAACATTCAGTACTTC. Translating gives CASSYRPRQGARNIQYF.

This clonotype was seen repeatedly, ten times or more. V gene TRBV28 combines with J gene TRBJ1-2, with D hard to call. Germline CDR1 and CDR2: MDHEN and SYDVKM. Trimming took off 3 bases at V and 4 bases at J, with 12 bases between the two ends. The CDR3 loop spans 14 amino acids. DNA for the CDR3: TGTGCCAGCAGTTTGGCGCAGCCGTCCTATGGCTACACCTTC. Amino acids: CASSLAQPSYGYTF.

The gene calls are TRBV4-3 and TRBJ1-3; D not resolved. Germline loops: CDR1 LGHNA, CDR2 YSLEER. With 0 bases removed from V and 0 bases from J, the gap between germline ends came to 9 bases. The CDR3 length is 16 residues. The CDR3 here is CASSQDSRSSGNTIYF. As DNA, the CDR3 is TGCGCCAGCAGCCAAGATTCTCGTAGCTCTGGAAACACCATATATTTT.